This record covers a single T cell receptor (beta chain). One end of the junction is discordant with germline, which a read error may explain. This record comes from a study of tumor and adjacent non-tumor tissue in lung cancer. Study context: Patients comprised about a dozen adenocarcinoma, a couple of squamous cell carcinoma and 1 small cell lung cancer.

Germline values: CDR1 MNHNS, CDR2 SASEGT. This CDR3 has 14 residues. This sample's RNA came from whole unsorted tissue. TCRbeta libraries were built with three rounds of nested PCR, modified from ARM-PCR. Via MiXCR, TCRdb re-called the multiplex PCR reads, giving one row per CDR3 protein. The sample shows approximately 70,000 distinct CDR3 sequences, around 73% of them seen only once. Source material: lung tumor tissue. This rearrangement joins TRBV6-1 to TRBJ2-3; D might be TRBD2 (6 bases). This receptor was identified in a man aged 55 to 69 with non-small cell lung cancer. CDR3 DNA: TGTGCCAGCTGGTTGACTAGAAGCTCAGATAGGCAGTATTTT. Translating gives CASWLTRSSDRQYF.